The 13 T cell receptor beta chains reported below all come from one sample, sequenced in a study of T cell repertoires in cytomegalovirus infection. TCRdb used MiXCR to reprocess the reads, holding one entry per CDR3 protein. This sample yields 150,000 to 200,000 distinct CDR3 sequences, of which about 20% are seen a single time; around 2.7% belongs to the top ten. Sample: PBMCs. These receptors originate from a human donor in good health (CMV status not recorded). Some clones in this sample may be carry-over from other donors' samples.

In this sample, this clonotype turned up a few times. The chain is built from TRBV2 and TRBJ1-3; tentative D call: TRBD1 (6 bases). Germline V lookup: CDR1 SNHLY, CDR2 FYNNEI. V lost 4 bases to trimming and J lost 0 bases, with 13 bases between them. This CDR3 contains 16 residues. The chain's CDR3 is CASSADRTYSGNTIYF. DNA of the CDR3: TGTGCCAGCAGTGCTGACAGGACATACTCTGGAAACACCATATATTTT.

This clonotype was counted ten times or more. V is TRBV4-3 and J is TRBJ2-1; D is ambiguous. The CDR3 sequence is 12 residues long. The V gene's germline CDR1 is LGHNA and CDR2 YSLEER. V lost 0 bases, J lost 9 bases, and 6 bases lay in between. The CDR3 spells CASSQDWSEQFF. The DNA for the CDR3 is TGCGCCAGCAGCCAAGATTGGAGTGAGCAGTTCTTC.

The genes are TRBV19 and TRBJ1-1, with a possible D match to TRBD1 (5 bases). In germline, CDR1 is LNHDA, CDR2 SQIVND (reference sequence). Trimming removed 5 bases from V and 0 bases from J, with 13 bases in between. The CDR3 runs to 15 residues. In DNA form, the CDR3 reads TGTGCCAGTAGTGTAAACGGACAAATGAACACTGAAGCTTTCTTT. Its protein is CASSVNGQMNTEAFF.

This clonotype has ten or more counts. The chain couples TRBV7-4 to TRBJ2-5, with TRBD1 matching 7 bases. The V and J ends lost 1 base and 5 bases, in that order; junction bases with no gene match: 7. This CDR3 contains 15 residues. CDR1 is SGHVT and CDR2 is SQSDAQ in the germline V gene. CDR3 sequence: CASSLGDRDFETQYF. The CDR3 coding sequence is TGTGCCAGCAGCTTAGGCGACAGGGATTTCGAGACCCAGTACTTC.

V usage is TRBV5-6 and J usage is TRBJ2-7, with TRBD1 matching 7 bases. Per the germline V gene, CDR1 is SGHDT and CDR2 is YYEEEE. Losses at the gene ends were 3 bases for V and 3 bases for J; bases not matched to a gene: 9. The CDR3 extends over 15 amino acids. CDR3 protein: CASSSGQLGDYEQYF. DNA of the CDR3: TGTGCCAGCAGCTCGGGACAGCTGGGAGACTACGAGCAGTACTTC. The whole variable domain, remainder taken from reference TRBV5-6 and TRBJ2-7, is DAGVTQSPTHLIKTRGQQVTLRCSPKSGHDTVSWYQQALGQGPQFIFQYYEEEERQRGNFPDRFSGHQFPNYSSELNVNALLLGDSALYLCASSSGQLGDYEQYFGPGTRLTVT.

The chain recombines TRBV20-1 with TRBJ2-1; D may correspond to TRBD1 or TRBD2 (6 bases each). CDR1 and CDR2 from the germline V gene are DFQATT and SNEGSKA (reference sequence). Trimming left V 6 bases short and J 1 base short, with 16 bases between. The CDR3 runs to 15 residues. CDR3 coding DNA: TGCAGTGCGGGGGCCGCTAGCGAGTCCTACAATGAGCAGTTCTTC. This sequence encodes CSAGAASESYNEQFF.

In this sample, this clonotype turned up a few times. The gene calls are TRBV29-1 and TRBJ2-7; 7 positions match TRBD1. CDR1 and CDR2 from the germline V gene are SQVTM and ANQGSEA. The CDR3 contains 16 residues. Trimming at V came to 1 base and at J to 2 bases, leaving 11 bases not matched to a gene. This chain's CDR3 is CSVEGIPGQSAYEQYF. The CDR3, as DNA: TGCAGCGTTGAAGGTATTCCGGGACAGTCGGCCTACGAGCAGTACTTC.

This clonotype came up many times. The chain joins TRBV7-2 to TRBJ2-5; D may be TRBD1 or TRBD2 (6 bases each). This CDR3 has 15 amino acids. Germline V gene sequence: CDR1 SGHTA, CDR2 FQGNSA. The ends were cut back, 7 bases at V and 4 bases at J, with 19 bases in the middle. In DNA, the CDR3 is TGTGCCAGCAAGAGTATGGGGGGCCGGGCAGAGACCCAGTACTTC. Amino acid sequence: CASKSMGGRAETQYF.

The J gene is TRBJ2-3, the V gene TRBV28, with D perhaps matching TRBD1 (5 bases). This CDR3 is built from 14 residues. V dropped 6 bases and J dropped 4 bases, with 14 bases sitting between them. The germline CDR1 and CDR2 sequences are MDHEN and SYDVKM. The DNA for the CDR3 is TGTGCCAGCAGCTCCGCGGCAGGGCCAGATACGCAGTATTTT. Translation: CASSSAAGPDTQYF.

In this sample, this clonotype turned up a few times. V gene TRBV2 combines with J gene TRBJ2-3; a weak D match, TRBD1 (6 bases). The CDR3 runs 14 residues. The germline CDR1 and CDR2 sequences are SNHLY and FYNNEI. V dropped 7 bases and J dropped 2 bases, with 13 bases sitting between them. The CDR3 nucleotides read TGTGCCAGCACAGGGGAGCGCCACACAGATACGCAGTATTTT. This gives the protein CASTGERHTDTQYF.

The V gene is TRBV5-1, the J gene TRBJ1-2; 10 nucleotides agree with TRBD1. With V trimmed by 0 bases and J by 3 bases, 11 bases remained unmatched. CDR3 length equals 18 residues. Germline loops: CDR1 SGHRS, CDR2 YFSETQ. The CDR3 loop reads CASSLAGLGTGEDYGYTF. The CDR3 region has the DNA TGCGCCAGCAGCTTGGCAGGGCTCGGGACAGGGGAAGACTATGGCTACACCTTC.

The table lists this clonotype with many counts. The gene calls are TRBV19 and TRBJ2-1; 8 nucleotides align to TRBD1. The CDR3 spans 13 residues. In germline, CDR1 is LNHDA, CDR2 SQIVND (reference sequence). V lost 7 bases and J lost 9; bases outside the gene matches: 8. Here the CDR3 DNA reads TGTGCCAGTACCAAGGACAGGGTAACTGAGCAGTTCTTC. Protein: CASTKDRVTEQFF.

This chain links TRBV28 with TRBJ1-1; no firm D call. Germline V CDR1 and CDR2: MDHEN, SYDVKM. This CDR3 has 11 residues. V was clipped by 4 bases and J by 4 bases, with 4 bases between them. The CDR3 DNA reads TGTGCCAGCAGTTGGGCCACTGAAGCTTTCTTT. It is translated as CASSWATEAFF.